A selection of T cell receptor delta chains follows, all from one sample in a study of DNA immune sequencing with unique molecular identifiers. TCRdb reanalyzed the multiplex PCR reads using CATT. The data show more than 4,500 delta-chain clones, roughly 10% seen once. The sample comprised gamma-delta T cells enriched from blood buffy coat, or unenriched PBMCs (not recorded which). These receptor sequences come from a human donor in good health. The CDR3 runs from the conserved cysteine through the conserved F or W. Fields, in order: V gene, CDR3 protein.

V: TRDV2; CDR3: CACDPPSGGYSRSWDTRQMFF
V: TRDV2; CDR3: CACNFLLWGISFKLIF
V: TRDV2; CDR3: CACDPIENSWDTRQMFF
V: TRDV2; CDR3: CACDTGNLLGVPSSSWDTRQMFF
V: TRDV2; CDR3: CACDTREVGNLYTDKLIF
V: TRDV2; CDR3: CACDTATGGQSSWDTRQMFF
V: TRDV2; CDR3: CACDTRGTVYTDKLIF
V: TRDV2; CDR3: CACDATQTGGYASSSWDTRQMFF
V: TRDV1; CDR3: CALGERWLPKGVYWGIRGSTQLIF
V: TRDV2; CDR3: CACDTLLGSSWDTRQMFF
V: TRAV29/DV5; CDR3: CAVRNSDTGGYVESDKLIF
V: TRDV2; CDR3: CACDKLGTKDKLIF
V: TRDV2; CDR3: CACDSFLLGATSSWDTRQMFF
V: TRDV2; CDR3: CACDKLGDTDKLIF
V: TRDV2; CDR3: CACETLHVGRVLGPRDTDKLIF
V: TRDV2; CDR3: CACDVLGDTQTDKLIF
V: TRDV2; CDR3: CACDSTGGLSSWDTRQMFF
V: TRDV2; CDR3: CACAQLGDTTDKLIF
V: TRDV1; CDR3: CALGERPSHTGGLSLTAQLFF
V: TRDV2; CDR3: CACDKRWGGYTDKLIF
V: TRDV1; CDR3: CALGELEVSLHPWGREWPLIF
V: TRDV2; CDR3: CACSELITGGSFGDKLIF
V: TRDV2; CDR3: CACDTLHATWDTRQMFF
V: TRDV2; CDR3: CACDTLSTGGYGGYTDKLIF
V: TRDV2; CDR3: CACDTGYWGMYTDKLIF
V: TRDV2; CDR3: CACDTVAGGSPVTDKLIF
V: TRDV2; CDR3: CACDNLPPRTGVRNDKLIF
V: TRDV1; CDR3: CALGTHFLLPGGPDKLIF
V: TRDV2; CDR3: CACDTVGGYEGFDADKLIF
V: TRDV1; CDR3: CALGEPTPREQLVTGYTDKLIF
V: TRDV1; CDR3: CALGMGIPTGDTLLYTDKLIF
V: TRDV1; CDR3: CALGGSRTGSVWGYAYTDKLIF
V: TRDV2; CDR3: CACDTSWWGPPSWDTRQMFF
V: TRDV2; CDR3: CACDTVWGIRFDWDTRQMFF
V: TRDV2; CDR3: CACDPTRGSSWDTRQMFF
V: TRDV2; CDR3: CACDTIGGRLGDTGPDKLIF
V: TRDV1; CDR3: CALGETGFGDTGSYTDKLIF
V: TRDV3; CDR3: CAFRGGGRETAQLFF
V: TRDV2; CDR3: CACDTAEGWGKRPDKLIF
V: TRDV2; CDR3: CACDTVGPTGGLIDKLIF
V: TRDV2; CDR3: CACDTISNEMAGGRTDKLIF
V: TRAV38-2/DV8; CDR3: CAYRSGFLRILGKYTDKLIF
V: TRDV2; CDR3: CACDTVSNWGISDTDKLIF
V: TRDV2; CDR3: CACDTVNWGIRSSWDTRQMFF
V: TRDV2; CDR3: CACDTGLGPPYTDKLIF
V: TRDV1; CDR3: CALGEGGRSRYWGIGADKLIF
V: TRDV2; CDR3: CACDTVGGNTDKLIF
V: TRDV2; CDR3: CACDTLRVGDTYTDKLIF
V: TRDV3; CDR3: CAFTGGYADKLIF
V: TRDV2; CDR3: CACDTVIGLPAHMGDTYTDKLIF
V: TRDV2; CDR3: CACDTGGYRESWDTRQMFF
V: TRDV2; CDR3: CACDTVAEGSSWDTRQMFF
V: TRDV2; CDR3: CACDTGGERGWGDKLIF